The 8 T cell receptor beta chains given below trace back to one sample, sequenced in a study of blood T cell repertoires in COVID-19. The protocol was immunoSEQ multiplex PCR, while the TCRdb copy is restricted to in-frame clones and leaves out a portion. Here the sample spans 150,000 to 160,000 clones, under 95% being singletons. Sequenced: peripheral blood. These TCRs come from a man in his fifties with acute or convalescent COVID-19.

The chain has TRBV7-9 and TRBJ1-2, with TRBD1 matching over 8 bases. The CDR3 covers 13 residues. With V trimmed by 7 bases and J by 4 bases, 5 bases remained unmatched. CDR1 and CDR2 (germline): SEHNR, FQNEAQ (reference sequence). The CDR3 spells CASIEDRAYGYTF. CDR3 nucleotide sequence: TGTGCCAGCATCGAGGACAGGGCCTATGGCTACACCTTC. Together with reference TRBV7-9 and TRBJ1-2, the CDR3 gives the full variable domain: DTGVSQNPRHKITKRGQNVTFRCDPISEHNRLYWYRQTLGQGPEFLTYFQNEAQLEKSRLLSDRFSAERPKGSFSTLEIQRTEQGDSAMYLCASIEDRAYGYTFGSGTRLTVV.

The V call is TRBV6-5, the J call TRBJ1-2; the D is unclear. The CDR3 runs to 14 residues. Germline assignment: CDR1 MNHEY and CDR2 SVGAGI. Trimming pared 8 bases from V and 5 bases from J, leaving 18 bases between. In DNA form, the CDR3 reads TGTGCCAGCTCCTTTAGCCGCTCTCCTTATGGCTACACCTTC. It yields the protein CASSFSRSPYGYTF.

J is TRBJ1-5 and V is TRBV6-2 or TRBV6-3; D possibly corresponds to TRBD1 (5 bases). The CDR3 consists of 13 residues. Deletions cut 5 bases from V and 4 bases from J, with 9 bases between. Germline V gives CDR1 MNHEY, CDR2 SVGEGT. The chain's CDR3 is CASSRGGNQPQHF. The CDR3 coding sequence is TGTGCCAGCAGTCGGGGGGGGAATCAGCCCCAGCATTTT.

This clone was recorded a few times. V gene TRBV27 combines with J gene TRBJ1-2; D uncertain. The CDR3 is 14 amino acids. V shed 2 bases and J shed 2 bases, with 9 bases lying between them. CDR1 and CDR2 (germline): MNHEY, SMNVEV (reference sequence). CDR3 residues: CASSLKVGNYGYTF. CDR3 DNA: TGTGCCAGCAGTTTAAAGGTCGGGAACTATGGCTACACCTTC.

V is TRBV27 and J is TRBJ2-7; D perhaps matches TRBD2 (6 bases). CDR3 length: 14 amino acids. Germline loops: CDR1 MNHEY, CDR2 SMNVEV (reference sequence). Between the trimmed V and J ends, which lost 8 bases and 3 bases, there was a span of 17 bases. The CDR3 loop reads CASPGSEWYYEQYF. The CDR3 nucleotides read TGTGCCAGCCCCGGGAGTGAGTGGTACTACGAGCAGTACTTC.

The chain employs TRBV19 and TRBJ2-5; D is perhaps TRBD2 (6 bases). Looked up from germline, CDR1 is LNHDA and CDR2 is SQIVND (reference sequence). The CDR3 covers 15 residues. Trimming left V 5 bases short and J 4 bases short, with 17 bases between. The DNA for the CDR3 is TGTGCCAGTAGTCCGACCGGGACTTCCGTAGAGACCCAGTACTTC. As protein: CASSPTGTSVETQYF.

The rearrangement uses TRBV27 and TRBJ1-1, with 8 bases matching TRBD1. The CDR3 sequence is 15 residues long. In germline, CDR1 is MNHEY, CDR2 SMNVEV (reference sequence). V was clipped by 8 bases and J by 2 bases; unmatched bases: 10. The CDR3, as DNA: TGTGCCAGCTCATTGGGAACAGGGGGTAACACTGAAGCTTTCTTT. Its protein product is CASSLGTGGNTEAFF.

This chain links TRBV11-1 with TRBJ1-2; D is possibly TRBD1 (5 bases). The V and J ends lost 5 bases and 0 bases respectively, with 13 bases between them. Germline lookup yields CDR1 SGHAT and CDR2 FQDESV (reference sequence). The CDR3 consists of 15 residues. The DNA of the CDR3 is TGTGCCAGCAGCCCAACGGCGGGGGCTAACTATGGCTACACCTTC. Translating it yields CASSPTAGANYGYTF.